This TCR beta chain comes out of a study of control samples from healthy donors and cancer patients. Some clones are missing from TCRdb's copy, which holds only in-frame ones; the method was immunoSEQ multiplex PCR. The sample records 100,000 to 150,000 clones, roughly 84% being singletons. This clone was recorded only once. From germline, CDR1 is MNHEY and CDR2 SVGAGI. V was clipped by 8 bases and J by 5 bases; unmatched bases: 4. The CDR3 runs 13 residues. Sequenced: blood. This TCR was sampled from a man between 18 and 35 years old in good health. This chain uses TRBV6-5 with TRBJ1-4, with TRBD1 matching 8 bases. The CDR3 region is CASRRTGNEKLFF. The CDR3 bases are TGTGCCAGCCGTAGGACAGGGAATGAAAAACTGTTTTTT.